These 25 T cell receptor beta chains originate from one sample sequenced in a study of T cell repertoires in cytomegalovirus infection. MiXCR, run by TCRdb on the reads, gives a single entry per CDR3 protein. The table records fewer than 850,000 distinct CDR3 sequences, roughly 28% of them present only once. Their antigen targets remain unknown. This sample comprised cultured CD8+ T cells from PBMCs, obtained from culture after CMV antigen stimulation. The source is a human donor in good health (CMV status not recorded). Some clones in this sample may be carry-over from other donors' samples.

DNA for the CDR3: TGTGCCAGCAGCTCCCGGACAGGAGCCCCAGTAATGGGTAAAGAGACCCAGTACTTC. This gives the protein CASSSRTGAPVMGKETQYF. The J gene is TRBJ2-5, the V gene TRBV7-2; TRBD1 matches at 7 bases. Germline assignment: CDR1 SGHTA and CDR2 FQGNSA. The CDR3 is 19 amino acids. The trim removed 4 bases at V and 3 bases at J, leaving 20 bases unmatched.

This clonotype was recorded many times. This sequence joins TRBV4-1 and TRBJ1-1; D is possibly TRBD1 (6 bases). The germline gives CDR1 MGHRA, CDR2 YSYEKL. Trimming removed 0 bases from V and 4 bases from J, with 18 bases in between. This CDR3 has 17 amino acids. The DNA for the CDR3 is TGCGCCAGCAGCCAAGATTATGGGGGGGGCTGGGCCACTGAAGCTTTCTTT. Its protein is CASSQDYGGGWATEAFF.

This chain uses TRBV19 with TRBJ2-3; D unresolved. V dropped 3 bases and J dropped 0 bases, with 10 bases sitting between them. Germline CDR1 LNHDA, CDR2 SQIVND (reference sequence). The CDR3 runs 15 residues. The CDR3 nucleotides read TGTGCCAGTAGTATTACCACCCCTAGCACAGATACGCAGTATTTT. Translating gives CASSITTPSTDTQYF.

This clonotype has a handful of counts. The chain is built from TRBV6-6 and TRBJ2-1; D remains ambiguous. V lost 4 bases to trimming and J lost 4 bases, with 11 bases between them. The germline CDR1 and CDR2 sequences are MNHNY and SVGAGI (reference sequence). The CDR3 has 14 amino acids. The chain's CDR3 is CASSFGLGYNEQFF. CDR3 nucleotide sequence: TGTGCCAGCAGTTTCGGGCTGGGGTACAATGAGCAGTTCTTC.

The table lists this clonotype with many counts. The chain couples TRBV7-9 to TRBJ1-5; D ambiguous. Germline-derived CDR1 and CDR2 are SEHNR and FQNEAQ (reference sequence). V lost 5 bases and J lost 2, with 13 bases in between. The CDR3 covers 15 residues. Here the CDR3 reads CASSPEDDRNQPQHF. The CDR3 DNA reads as TGTGCCAGCAGCCCTGAAGATGATCGCAATCAGCCCCAGCATTTT.

This clonotype came up a few times. The rearrangement uses TRBV15 and TRBJ2-2; TRBD1 is a possible D gene (5 bases). The germline gives CDR1 LNHNV, CDR2 YYDKDF (reference sequence). V shed 0 bases and J shed 2 bases, with 13 bases lying between them. This CDR3 comprises 17 residues. CDR3 amino acids: CATSREAGLDNTGELFF. The CDR3 region has the DNA TGTGCCACCAGCAGAGAGGCAGGGCTTGATAACACCGGGGAGCTGTTTTTT.

This clonotype has just one count. The V gene is TRBV27, the J gene TRBJ2-4; either TRBD1 or TRBD2 may fit D (7 bases each). V was pared by 5 bases and J by 1 base, with 15 bases between. The CDR3 is 16 residues long. Germline assignment: CDR1 MNHEY and CDR2 SMNVEV (reference sequence). Here the CDR3 DNA reads TGTGCCAGCAGTACCACAGGGGAGGGGGCCAAAAACATTCAGTACTTC. Its translation: CASSTTGEGAKNIQYF.

This chain uses TRBV7-7 with TRBJ2-1, with D tentatively TRBD1 or TRBD2 (5 bases each). The CDR3 spans 12 residues. CDR1 and CDR2 (germline): SSHAT, FNYEAQ (reference sequence). V was trimmed by 11 bases and J by 4 bases, leaving 12 bases between them. CDR3 nucleotides: TGTGCCTTGACAGCGGAATACAATGAGCAGTTCTTC. This gives the protein CALTAEYNEQFF. Filled out from reference TRBV7-7 and TRBJ2-1, the complete variable domain reads GAGVSQSPRYKVTKRGQDVTLRCDPISSHATLYWYQQALGQGPEFLTYFNYEAQPDKSGLPSDRFSAERPEGSISTLTIQRTEQRDSAMYRCALTAEYNEQFFGPGTRLTVL.

The V call is TRBV18, the J call TRBJ1-1; D perhaps matches TRBD1 (5 bases). Looked up from germline, CDR1 is KGHSH and CDR2 is LQKENI. The V and J ends lost 2 bases and 4 bases respectively, with 17 bases between them. The CDR3 sequence is 16 residues long. CDR3 coding DNA: TGTGCCAGCTCACCAGGGGCGCAGGGAGGGACCACTGAAGCTTTCTTT. Residues: CASSPGAQGGTTEAFF.

The chain is built from TRBV5-1 and TRBJ2-1; 9 bases are a match to TRBD2. J lost 10 bases, V lost 0 bases, and 8 bases had no gene match. Germline CDR1 SGHRS, CDR2 YFSETQ. The CDR3 consists of 15 residues. CDR3 region: CASSLEAGGPREQFF. The CDR3 bases are TGCGCCAGCAGCTTGGAGGCGGGGGGGCCTAGGGAGCAGTTCTTC.

The J gene is TRBJ2-1, the V gene TRBV24-1; 10 bases agree with TRBD2. The CDR3 contains 15 residues. Unmatched junction bases numbered 7, after V lost 6 bases and J lost 6 bases. Looked up from germline, CDR1 is KGHDR and CDR2 is SFDVKD. CDR3 residues: CATSTQRGGLNEQFF. CDR3 nucleotides: TGTGCCACCAGTACCCAGCGGGGGGGCCTCAATGAGCAGTTCTTC.

The chain combines TRBV5-8 with TRBJ2-3; TRBD1 matches at 9 bases. The J segment lost 4 bases and the V segment lost 6 bases, leaving 12 bases of the junction unmatched. CDR1 is SGHTS and CDR2 is YDEGEE in the germline V gene. The CDR3 totals 16 residues. The CDR3, as DNA: TGTGCCAGCACCCCTCGGGACAGGGTCACGTCAGATACGCAGTATTTT. Translation: CASTPRDRVTSDTQYF.

The rearrangement uses TRBV5-5 and TRBJ2-1, with D perhaps TRBD1 (6 bases). This CDR3 comprises 15 residues. Germline CDR1 SGHKS, CDR2 YYEKEE (reference sequence). V was cut by 4 bases and J by 5 bases, with 16 bases left in between. The CDR3 region is CASSKTGLGNNEQFF. Written as DNA, the CDR3 is TGTGCCAGCAGCAAGACAGGTTTAGGGAACAATGAGCAGTTCTTC.

About this clonotype itself: The germline gene is not matched at one end of the junction; a read error may be the cause. The chain couples TRBV7-7 to TRBJ2-3, with 12 bases identical to TRBD2. This CDR3 comprises 17 residues. Germline V gene data show CDR1 as SSHAT and CDR2 as FNYEAQ (reference sequence). CDR3 loop: CASSLRTSGDFTDTQYF. CDR3 coding DNA: TGTGCTAGCAGCCTGCGGACTAGCGGGGATTTCACAGATACGCAGTATTTT.

V usage is TRBV9 and J usage is TRBJ2-2; tentative D call: TRBD2 (5 bases). Germline CDR1 and CDR2: SGDLS and YYNGEE. V gave up 5 bases and J gave up 1 base, with 6 bases separating them. The CDR3 consists of 13 residues. The CDR3 coding sequence is TGTGCCAGCAGGGAGGAGAACACCGGGGAGCTGTTTTTT. Its translation is CASREENTGELFF.

The rearrangement links TRBV11-3 to TRBJ1-1; D remains unclear. CDR1 and CDR2 from the germline V gene are SGHNT and YENEEA. The CDR3 runs 13 residues. The V end lost 5 bases, the J end lost 7 bases, and 14 bases lay between the germline ends. The CDR3 coding sequence is TGTGCCAGCAGCATCACTTTGACGGGTGAAGCTTTCTTT. Encoded protein: CASSITLTGEAFF. The variable domain in full, with the rest retrieved from reference TRBV11-3 and TRBJ1-1, is EAGVVQSPRYKIIEKKQPVAFWCNPISGHNTLYWYLQNLGQGPELLIRYENEEAVDDSQLPKDRFSAERLKGVDSTLKIQPAELGDSAVYLCASSITLTGEAFFGQGTRLTVV.

This clonotype was seen a handful of times. The V and J genes are TRBV6-6 and TRBJ1-4; D is perhaps TRBD1 (6 bases). V lost 4 bases, J lost 3 bases, and 12 bases lay in between. Germline values: CDR1 MNHNY, CDR2 SVGAGI (reference sequence). The CDR3 runs to 15 residues. The CDR3 spells CASSFAGDPNEKLFF. CDR3 sequence (DNA): TGTGCCAGCAGTTTTGCAGGGGATCCTAATGAAAAACTGTTTTTT.

This clonotype was seen a few times. The V and J genes are TRBV7-9 and TRBJ1-1; maybe TRBD1 (5 bases). This CDR3 has 14 residues. Germline V lookup: CDR1 SEHNR, CDR2 FQNEAQ (reference sequence). Trimming shortened V by 5 bases and J by 0 bases, and 10 bases separated the two germline ends. In DNA form, the CDR3 reads TGTGCCAGCAGCACGACAGAGATGAACACTGAAGCTTTCTTT. It is translated as CASSTTEMNTEAFF.

The V call is TRBV6-1, the J call TRBJ2-7; 10 nucleotides line up with TRBD1. Germline-derived CDR1 and CDR2 are MNHNS and SASEGT. The V and J ends lost 10 bases and 6 bases, in that order; junction bases with no gene match: 9. The CDR3 consists of 13 residues. The CDR3 DNA is TGTGCCACCGCTCCGGGGACAGGGGTCGAGCAGTACGTC. Translated: CATAPGTGVEQYV.

This clonotype has a single count. The rearrangement links TRBV7-9 to TRBJ1-6; TRBD1 is a possible D gene (5 bases). V was pared by 5 bases and J by 4 bases, with 15 bases between. There are 16 residues in the CDR3. Looked up from germline, CDR1 is SEHNR and CDR2 is FQNEAQ (reference sequence). Written as DNA, the CDR3 is TGTGCCAGCAGCCCCAGGGACGGGGAGTATAATTCACCCCTCCACTTT. It encodes CASSPRDGEYNSPLHF.

There are a few counts of this clonotype. The chain joins TRBV6-2 or TRBV6-3 to TRBJ2-1; 7 nucleotides line up with TRBD2. This CDR3 contains 15 residues. After removal of 6 bases from V and 4 bases from J, the junction contained 9 bases not matched to a gene. Germline V CDR1 and CDR2: MNHEY, SVGEGT. DNA for the CDR3: TGTGCCAGCAGAACCGGGGGGAGCCGGTACAATGAGCAGTTCTTC. The encoded protein is CASRTGGSRYNEQFF.

This clonotype showed up just a few times. The V and J genes are TRBV7-2 and TRBJ2-1, with D tentatively TRBD1 or TRBD2 (5 bases each). CDR3 length: 16 residues. In germline, CDR1 is SGHTA, CDR2 FQGNSA. The V end was cut by 6 bases, the J end by 4 bases, with 19 bases between. The CDR3: CASSTGRGHLYNEQFF. As DNA, the CDR3 is TGTGCCAGCAGTACAGGACGGGGCCACTTATACAATGAGCAGTTCTTC.

This clonotype was counted ten times or more. This chain links TRBV7-2 with TRBJ2-1; a weak D match, TRBD2 (5 bases). V shed 5 bases and J shed 2 bases, with 10 bases lying between them. Germline CDR1 reads SGHTA; CDR2 reads FQGNSA. This CDR3 contains 14 residues. Here the CDR3 DNA reads TGTGCCAGCAGCCCGATGGAGGCCTACAATGAGCAGTTCTTC. This translates into CASSPMEAYNEQFF.

This clonotype was picked up a small number of times. The gene calls are TRBV2 and TRBJ2-7; 10 bases are a match to TRBD1. The CDR3 contains 17 residues. The J segment lost 0 bases and the V segment lost 3 bases, leaving 8 bases of the junction unmatched. Per the germline V gene, CDR1 is SNHLY and CDR2 is FYNNEI. DNA of the CDR3: TGTGCCAGCAGTGAGATGGGACAGGGGACTTACTCCTACGAGCAGTACTTC. Its protein product is CASSEMGQGTYSYEQYF.

This clonotype was seen more than once but under ten times. The J gene is TRBJ2-3, the V gene TRBV28, with a tentative D call TRBD1 (5 bases). The ends were cut back, 8 bases at V and 2 bases at J, with 14 bases in the middle. Germline V gene lookup returns CDR1 MDHEN and CDR2 SYDVKM. The CDR3 extends over 14 amino acids. The CDR3 region has the DNA TGTGCCAGCGAAGACAGCTATCCCACAGATACGCAGTATTTT. Amino acid sequence: CASEDSYPTDTQYF.